Listed below are T cell receptor beta chains from one sample, sequenced in a study of blood T cell repertoires in COVID-19. Clones were sequenced by immunoSEQ multiplex PCR, and TCRdb holds only the in-frame ones, with some missing. The sample records 250,000 to 350,000 clones, approximately 86% being singletons. The specimen sequenced was peripheral blood. The receptors here all came from a woman aged 45 to 65 who had recovered from COVID-19. CDR3s include the opening cysteine and the closing phenylalanine or tryptophan. The D gene is left open where the match is weak. Expanded clones get a size class; other rows say once, few or many, or leave the size out.

cdr3_length clone_size j_call v_call d_call cdr3_aa cdr3_nt
15 once TRBJ2-2 TRBV27 - CASSFQLQNTGELFF TGTGCCAGCAGTTTTCAGTTGCAGAACACCGGGGAGCTGTTTTTT
15 - TRBJ2-3 TRBV6-5 TRBD2 CAIQGLANSTDTQYF TGTGCCATTCAGGGACTAGCGAATAGCACAGATACGCAGTATTTT
15 once TRBJ2-7 TRBV6-5 - CASSYSEKSSYEQYF TGTGCCAGCAGTTACTCGGAGAAGAGCTCCTACGAGCAGTACTTC
13 - TRBJ2-7 TRBV30 TRBD1 CAWSQRRGLEQYF TGTGCCTGGAGCCAGCGTAGGGGGCTTGAGCAGTACTTC
14 - TRBJ1-1 TRBV28 TRBD1 CASSRTGWGTEAFF TGTGCCAGCAGCCGGACAGGGTGGGGCACTGAAGCTTTCTTT
13 - TRBJ1-1 TRBV12-3/TRBV12-4 - CASSFNGESEAFF TGTGCCAGCAGTTTCAACGGGGAATCTGAAGCTTTCTTT
13 few TRBJ2-5 TRBV5-4 - CASSLEGRETQYF TGTGCCAGCAGCCTGGAGGGGCGAGAGACCCAGTACTTC
14 - TRBJ2-7 TRBV11-2 - CASSLVRQTYEQYF TGTGCCAGCAGCTTAGTAAGACAGACCTACGAGCAGTACTTC
15 - TRBJ1-6 TRBV4-3 TRBD1 CASSQLGTGDSPLHF TGCGCCAGCAGCCAGCTAGGGACAGGCGATTCACCCCTCCACTTT
16 - TRBJ1-5 TRBV5-8 TRBD1 CASSLRGRGRNQPQHF TGTGCCAGCAGCTTGAGGGGCAGGGGGCGCAATCAGCCCCAGCATTTT
18 - TRBJ1-1 TRBV4-3 - CASSRVKTGGARGTEAFF TGCGCCAGCAGCCGAGTCAAGACTGGGGGGGCTCGAGGGACTGAAGCTTTCTTT
14 few TRBJ1-2 TRBV2 - CASSEGGQNYGYTF TGTGCCAGCAGTGAAGGGGGGCAGAACTATGGCTACACCTTC
11 - TRBJ2-7 TRBV20-1 - CSATYSYEQYF TGCAGTGCTACTTACTCCTACGAGCAGTACTTC
13 - TRBJ1-2 TRBV12-3/TRBV12-4 - CASTTQGLNGYTF TGTGCCAGCACCACACAGGGATTAAATGGCTACACCTTC